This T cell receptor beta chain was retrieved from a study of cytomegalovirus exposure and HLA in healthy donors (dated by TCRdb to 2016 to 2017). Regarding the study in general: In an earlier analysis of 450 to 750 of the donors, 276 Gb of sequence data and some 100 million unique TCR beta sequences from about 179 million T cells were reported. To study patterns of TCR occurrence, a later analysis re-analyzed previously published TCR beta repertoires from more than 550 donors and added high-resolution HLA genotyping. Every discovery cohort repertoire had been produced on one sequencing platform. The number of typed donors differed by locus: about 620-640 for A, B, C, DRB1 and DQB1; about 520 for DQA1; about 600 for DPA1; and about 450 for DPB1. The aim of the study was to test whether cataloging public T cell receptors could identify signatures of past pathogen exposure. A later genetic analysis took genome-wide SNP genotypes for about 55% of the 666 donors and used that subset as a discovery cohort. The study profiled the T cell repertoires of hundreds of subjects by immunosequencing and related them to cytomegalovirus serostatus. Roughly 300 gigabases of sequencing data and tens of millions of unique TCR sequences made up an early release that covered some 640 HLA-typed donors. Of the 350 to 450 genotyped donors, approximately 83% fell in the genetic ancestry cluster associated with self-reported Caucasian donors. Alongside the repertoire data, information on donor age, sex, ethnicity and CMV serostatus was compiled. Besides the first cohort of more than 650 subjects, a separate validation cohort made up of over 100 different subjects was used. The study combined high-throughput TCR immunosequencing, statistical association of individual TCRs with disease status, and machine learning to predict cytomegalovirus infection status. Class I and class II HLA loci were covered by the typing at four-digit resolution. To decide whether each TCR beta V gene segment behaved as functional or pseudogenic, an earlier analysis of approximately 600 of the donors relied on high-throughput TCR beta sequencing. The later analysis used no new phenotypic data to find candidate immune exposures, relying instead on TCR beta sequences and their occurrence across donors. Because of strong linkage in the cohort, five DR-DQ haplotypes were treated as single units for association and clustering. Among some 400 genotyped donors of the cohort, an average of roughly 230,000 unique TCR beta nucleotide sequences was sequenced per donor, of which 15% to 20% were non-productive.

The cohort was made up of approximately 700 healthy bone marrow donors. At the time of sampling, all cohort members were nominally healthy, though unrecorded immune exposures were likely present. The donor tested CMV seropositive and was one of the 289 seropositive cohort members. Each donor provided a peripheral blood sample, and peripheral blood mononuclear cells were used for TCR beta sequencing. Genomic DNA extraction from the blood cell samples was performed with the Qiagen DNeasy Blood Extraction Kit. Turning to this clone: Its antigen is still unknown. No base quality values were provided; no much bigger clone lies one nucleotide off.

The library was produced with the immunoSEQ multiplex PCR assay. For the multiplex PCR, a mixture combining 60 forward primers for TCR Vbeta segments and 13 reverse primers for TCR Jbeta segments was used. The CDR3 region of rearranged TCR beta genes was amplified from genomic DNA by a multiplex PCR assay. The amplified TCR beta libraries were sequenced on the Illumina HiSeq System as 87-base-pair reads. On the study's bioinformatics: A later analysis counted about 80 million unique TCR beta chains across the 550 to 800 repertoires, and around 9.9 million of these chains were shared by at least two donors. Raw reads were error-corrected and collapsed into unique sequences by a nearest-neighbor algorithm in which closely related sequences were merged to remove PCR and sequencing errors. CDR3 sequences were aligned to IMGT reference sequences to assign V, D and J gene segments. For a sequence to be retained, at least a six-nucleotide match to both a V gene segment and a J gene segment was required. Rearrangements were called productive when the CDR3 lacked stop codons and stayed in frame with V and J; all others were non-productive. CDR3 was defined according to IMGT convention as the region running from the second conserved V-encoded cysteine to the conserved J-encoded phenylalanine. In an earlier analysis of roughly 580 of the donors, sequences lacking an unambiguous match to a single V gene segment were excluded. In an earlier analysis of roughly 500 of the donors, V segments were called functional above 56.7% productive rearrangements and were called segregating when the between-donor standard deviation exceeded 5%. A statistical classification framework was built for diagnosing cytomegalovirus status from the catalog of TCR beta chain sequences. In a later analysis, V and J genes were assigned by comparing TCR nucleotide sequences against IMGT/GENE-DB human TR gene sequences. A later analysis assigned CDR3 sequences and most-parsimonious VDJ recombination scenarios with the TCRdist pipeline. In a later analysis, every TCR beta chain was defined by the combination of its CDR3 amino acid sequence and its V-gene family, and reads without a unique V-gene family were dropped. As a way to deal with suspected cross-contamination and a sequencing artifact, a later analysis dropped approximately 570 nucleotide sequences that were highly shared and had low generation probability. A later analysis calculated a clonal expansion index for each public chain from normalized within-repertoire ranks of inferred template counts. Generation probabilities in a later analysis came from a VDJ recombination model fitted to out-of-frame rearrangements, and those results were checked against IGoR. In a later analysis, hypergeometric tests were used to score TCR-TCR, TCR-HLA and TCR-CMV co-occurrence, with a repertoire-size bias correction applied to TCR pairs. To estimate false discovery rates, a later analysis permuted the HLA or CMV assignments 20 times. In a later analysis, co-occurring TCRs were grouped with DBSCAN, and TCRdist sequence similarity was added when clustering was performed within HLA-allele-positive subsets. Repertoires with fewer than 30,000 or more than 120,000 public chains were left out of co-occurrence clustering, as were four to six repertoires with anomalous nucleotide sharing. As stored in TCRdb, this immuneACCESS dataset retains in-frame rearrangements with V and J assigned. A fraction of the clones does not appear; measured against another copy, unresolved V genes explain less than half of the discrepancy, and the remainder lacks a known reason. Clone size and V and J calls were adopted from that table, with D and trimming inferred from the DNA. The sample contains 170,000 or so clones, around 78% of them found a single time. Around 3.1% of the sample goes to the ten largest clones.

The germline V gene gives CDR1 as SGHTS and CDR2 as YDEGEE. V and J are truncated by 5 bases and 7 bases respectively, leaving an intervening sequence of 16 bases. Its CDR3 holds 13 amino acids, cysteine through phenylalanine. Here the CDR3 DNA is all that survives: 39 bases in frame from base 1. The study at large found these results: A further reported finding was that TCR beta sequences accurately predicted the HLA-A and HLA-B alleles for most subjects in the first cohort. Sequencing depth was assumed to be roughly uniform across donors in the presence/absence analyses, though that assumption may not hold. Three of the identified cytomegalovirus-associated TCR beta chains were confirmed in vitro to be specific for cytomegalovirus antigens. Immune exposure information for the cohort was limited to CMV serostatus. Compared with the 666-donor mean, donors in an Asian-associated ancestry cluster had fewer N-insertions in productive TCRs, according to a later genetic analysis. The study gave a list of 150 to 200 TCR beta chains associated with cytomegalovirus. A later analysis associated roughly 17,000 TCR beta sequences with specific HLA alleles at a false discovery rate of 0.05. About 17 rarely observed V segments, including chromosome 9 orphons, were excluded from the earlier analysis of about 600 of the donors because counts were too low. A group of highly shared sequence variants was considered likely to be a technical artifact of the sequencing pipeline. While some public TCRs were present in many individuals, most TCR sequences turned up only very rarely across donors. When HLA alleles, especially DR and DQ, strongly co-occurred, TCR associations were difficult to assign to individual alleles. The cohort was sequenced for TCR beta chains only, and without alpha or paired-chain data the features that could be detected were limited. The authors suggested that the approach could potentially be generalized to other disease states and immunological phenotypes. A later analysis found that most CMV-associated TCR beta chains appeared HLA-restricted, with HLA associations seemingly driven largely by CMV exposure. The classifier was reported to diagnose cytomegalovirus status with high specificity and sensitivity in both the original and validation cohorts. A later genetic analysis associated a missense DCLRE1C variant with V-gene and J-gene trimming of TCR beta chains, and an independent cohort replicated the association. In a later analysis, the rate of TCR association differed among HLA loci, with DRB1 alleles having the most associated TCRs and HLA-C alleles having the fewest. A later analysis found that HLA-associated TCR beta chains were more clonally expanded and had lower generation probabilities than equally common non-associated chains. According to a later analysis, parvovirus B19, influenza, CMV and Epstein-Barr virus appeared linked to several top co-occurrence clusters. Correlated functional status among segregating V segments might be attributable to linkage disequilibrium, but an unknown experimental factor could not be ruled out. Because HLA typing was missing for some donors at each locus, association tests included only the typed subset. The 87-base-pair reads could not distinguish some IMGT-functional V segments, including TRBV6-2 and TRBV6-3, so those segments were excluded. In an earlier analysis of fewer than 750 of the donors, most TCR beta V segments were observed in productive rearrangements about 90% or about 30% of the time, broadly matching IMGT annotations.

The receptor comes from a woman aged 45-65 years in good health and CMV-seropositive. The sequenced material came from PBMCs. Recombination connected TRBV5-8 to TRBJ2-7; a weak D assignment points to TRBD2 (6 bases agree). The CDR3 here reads CASRPRGLGEQYF. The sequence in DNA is TGTGCCAGCAGACCCCGGGGGTTGGGAGAGCAGTACTTC.